Included here is one TCR beta chain sequence, with context. Pooling was applied to second doses at about 4 or about 12 weeks. This entry comes from a study of T cell responses to AZD1222 COVID-19 vaccine. Assay used: immunoSEQ multiplex PCR; TCRdb lists only in-frame clones, some missing. The sample consists of approximately 21,000 clones, almost 85% of them appearing once. The source material was peripheral blood, sampled 28 days after the second AZD1222 dose. This receptor was identified in an adult who received the AZD1222 COVID-19 vaccine.

The chain's CDR3 is CASSVEVSGNTGELFF. CDR3 coding DNA: TGTGCCAGCAGCGTAGAAGTGAGCGGGAACACCGGGGAGCTGTTTTTT. The chain recombines TRBV9 with TRBJ2-2; a weak D match, TRBD2 (5 bases). Trimming shortened V by 0 bases and J by 1 base, and 10 bases separated the two germline ends. Germline values: CDR1 SGDLS, CDR2 YYNGEE. The CDR3 runs to 16 residues.